This TCR beta chain emerged from a study of blood T cell repertoires in COVID-19. CDR1 and CDR2 (germline): LGHDT, YNNKEL (reference sequence). The CDR3 loop spans 16 amino acids. V was clipped by 4 bases and J by 6 bases; unmatched bases: 9. Assay used: immunoSEQ multiplex PCR; TCRdb lists only in-frame clones, some missing. Among roughly 250,000 clones, about 85% were seen once, and the ten largest hold 5.5% to 8%. Sequenced material: peripheral blood. The receptor comes from an older woman with active or convalescent COVID-19. This chain joins TRBV3-1 (or the pseudogene TRBV3-2) and TRBJ2-1; 10 bases agree with TRBD2. CDR3 sequence reads: CASSRGVAGGFNEQFF. In DNA form, the CDR3 reads TGTGCCAGCAGCCGAGGGGTAGCGGGAGGTTTCAATGAGCAGTTCTTC.